This T cell receptor beta chain was documented in a study of T cell responses to AZD1222 COVID-19 vaccine. Turning to the study itself: Second-dose recipients at about 4 or about 12 weeks were treated as one pooled group. General study findings and limits: The study reported that nearly half of spike-specific TCRs target unmutated variant regions. Spike-specific TCR breadth and depth grew following two AZD1222 doses.

Trimming took off 5 bases at V and 6 bases at J, with 21 bases between the two ends. The germline V gene has CDR1 SGHTA and CDR2 FQGTGA. This CDR3 has 16 residues. TCRdb's copy holds only in-frame clones and misses some; the assay was immunoSEQ multiplex PCR. The sample carries 90,000 to 110,000 clones, 82% recorded once. As for this clone: As yet, its antigen is unknown.

Sequences were derived from peripheral blood, sampled on day 0 of AZD1222 vaccination. The chain links TRBV7-3 to TRBJ2-3; D may be TRBD2 (6 bases). This TCR was recovered from an adult in good health. The CDR3 bases are TGTGCCAGCAGCCCACGGGCTAGCGCACGCTCGGATACGCAGTATTTT. Translation: CASSPRASARSDTQYF.